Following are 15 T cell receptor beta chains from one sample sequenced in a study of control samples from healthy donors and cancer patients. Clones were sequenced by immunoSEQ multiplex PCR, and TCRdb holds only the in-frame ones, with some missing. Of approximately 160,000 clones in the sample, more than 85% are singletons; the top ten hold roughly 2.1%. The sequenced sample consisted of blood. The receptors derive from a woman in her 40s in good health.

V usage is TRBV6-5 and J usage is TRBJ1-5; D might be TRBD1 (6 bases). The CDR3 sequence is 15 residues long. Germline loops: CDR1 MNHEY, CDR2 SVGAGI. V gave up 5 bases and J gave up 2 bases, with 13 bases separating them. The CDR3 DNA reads TGTGCCAGCAGTCGCGGAGGGGGGGGCAATCAGCCCCAGCATTTT. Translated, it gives CASSRGGGGNQPQHF.

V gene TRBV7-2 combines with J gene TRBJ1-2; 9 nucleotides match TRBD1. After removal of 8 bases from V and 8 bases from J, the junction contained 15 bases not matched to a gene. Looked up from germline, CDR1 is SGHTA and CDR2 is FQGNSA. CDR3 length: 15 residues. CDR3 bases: TGTGCCAGCGGGCGGGACAGGGTCGTGACTTTGGGCTACACCTTC. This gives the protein CASGRDRVVTLGYTF.

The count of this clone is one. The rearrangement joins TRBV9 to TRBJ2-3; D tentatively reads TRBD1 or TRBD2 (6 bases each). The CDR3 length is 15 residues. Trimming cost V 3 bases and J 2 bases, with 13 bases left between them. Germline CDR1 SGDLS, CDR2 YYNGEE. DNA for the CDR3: TGTGCCAGCAGCGCCACTTCGGGGGCCACAGATACGCAGTATTTT. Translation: CASSATSGATDTQYF.

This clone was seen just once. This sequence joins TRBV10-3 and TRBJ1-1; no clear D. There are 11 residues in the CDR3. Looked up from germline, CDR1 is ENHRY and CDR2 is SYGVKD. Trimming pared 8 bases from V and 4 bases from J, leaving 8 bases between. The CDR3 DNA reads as TGTGCCATCGGACGGGGCACTGAAGCTTTCTTT. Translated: CAIGRGTEAFF.

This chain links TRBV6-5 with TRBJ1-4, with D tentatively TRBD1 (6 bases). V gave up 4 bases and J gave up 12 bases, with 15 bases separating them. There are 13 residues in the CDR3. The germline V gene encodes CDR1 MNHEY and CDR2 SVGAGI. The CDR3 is CASSSPGVGELFF. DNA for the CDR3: TGTGCCAGCAGTTCCCCAGGGGTGGGAGAACTGTTTTTT.

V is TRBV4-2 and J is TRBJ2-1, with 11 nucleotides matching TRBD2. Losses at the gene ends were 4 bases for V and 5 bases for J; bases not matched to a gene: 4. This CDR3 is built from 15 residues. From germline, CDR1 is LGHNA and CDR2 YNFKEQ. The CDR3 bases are TGTGCCAGCAGCCTCTTACTAGCGGGGGACAATGAGCAGTTCTTC. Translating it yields CASSLLLAGDNEQFF.

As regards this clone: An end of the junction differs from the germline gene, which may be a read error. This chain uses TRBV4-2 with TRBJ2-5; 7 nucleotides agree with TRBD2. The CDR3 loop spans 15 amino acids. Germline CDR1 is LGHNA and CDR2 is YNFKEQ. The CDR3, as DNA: TGTGCCAGCAGCGAAGAGAGCGGGGTTACAAAGACCCAGTACTTC. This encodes CASSEESGVTKTQYF.

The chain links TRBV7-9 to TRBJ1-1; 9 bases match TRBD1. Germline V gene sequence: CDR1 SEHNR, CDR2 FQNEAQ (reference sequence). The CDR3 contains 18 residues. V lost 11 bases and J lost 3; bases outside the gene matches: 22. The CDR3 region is CACSAGGQGFIGDTEAFF. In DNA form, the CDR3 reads TGTGCCTGCTCCGCAGGGGGACAGGGATTTATAGGGGACACTGAAGCTTTCTTT.

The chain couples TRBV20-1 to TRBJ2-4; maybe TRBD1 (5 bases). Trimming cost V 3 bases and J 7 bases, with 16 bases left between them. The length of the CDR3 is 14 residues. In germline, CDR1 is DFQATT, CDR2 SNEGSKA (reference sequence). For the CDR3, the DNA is TGCAGTGCTAGTTCCAGGGTAGGTGGGAACATTCAGTACTTC. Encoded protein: CSASSRVGGNIQYF.

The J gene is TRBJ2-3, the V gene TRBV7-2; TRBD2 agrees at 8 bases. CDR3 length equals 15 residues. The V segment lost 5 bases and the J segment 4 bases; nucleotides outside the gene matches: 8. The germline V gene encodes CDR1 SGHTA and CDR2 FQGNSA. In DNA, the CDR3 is TGTGCCAGCAGCCCAAGGTGGACTAGCTCAGATACGCAGTATTTT. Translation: CASSPRWTSSDTQYF.

CDR3 residues: CATRGEGTGYNEQFF. The CDR3 DNA is TGTGCCACCCGAGGGGAGGGGACGGGATACAATGAGCAGTTCTTC. The V call is TRBV2, the J call TRBJ2-1; TRBD2 agrees at 7 bases. Germline values: CDR1 SNHLY, CDR2 FYNNEI. With V trimmed by 10 bases and J by 4 bases, 13 bases remained unmatched. The CDR3 is 15 amino acids.

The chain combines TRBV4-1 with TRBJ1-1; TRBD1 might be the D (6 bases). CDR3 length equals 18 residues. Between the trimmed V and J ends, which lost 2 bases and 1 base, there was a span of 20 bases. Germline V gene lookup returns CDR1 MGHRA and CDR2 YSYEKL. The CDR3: CASSQSPGGALGNTEAFF. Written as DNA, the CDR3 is TGCGCCAGCAGCCAAAGCCCCGGGGGGGCGTTAGGGAACACTGAAGCTTTCTTT.

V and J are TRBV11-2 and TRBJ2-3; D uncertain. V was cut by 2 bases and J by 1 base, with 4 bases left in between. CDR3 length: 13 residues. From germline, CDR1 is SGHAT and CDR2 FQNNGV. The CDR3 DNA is TGTGCCAGCAGCTTAATTGGCACAGATACGCAGTATTTT. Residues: CASSLIGTDTQYF.

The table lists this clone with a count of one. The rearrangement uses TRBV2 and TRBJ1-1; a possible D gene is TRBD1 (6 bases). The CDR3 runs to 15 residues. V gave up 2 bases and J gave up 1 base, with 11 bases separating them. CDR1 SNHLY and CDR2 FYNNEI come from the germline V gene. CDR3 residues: CASSERGIQNTEAFF. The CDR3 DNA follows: TGTGCCAGCAGTGAAAGGGGGATTCAGAACACTGAAGCTTTCTTT. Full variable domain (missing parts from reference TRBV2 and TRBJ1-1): EPEVTQTPSHQVTQMGQEVILRCVPISNHLYFYWYRQILGQKVEFLVSFYNNEISEKSEIFDDQFSVERPDGSNFTLKIRSTKLEDSAMYFCASSERGIQNTEAFFGQGTRLTVV.

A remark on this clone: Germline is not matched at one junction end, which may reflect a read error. In DNA, the CDR3 is TGTGCCATCAGTCGAGGGGAAGGGCAGCCCCAGCATTTT. Translation gives CAISRGEGQPQHF. The chain has TRBV24-1 and TRBJ1-5, with D possibly matching TRBD1 (5 bases). The CDR3 has 13 amino acids. CDR1 is KGHDR, CDR2 SFDVKD, per germline.